This passage covers 2 T cell receptor beta chains from one sample sequenced in a study of cytomegalovirus exposure and HLA in healthy donors. Use of 60 Vbeta and 13 Jbeta primers characterized the PCR. The assay was immunoSEQ multiplex PCR, and TCRdb's table has in-frame clones only and misses some. Of roughly 150,000 clones in the sample, about 78% were seen once. Sequences were obtained from PBMCs. These receptors were obtained from a male donor in good health and CMV-seronegative.

The V and J genes are TRBV11-1 and TRBJ2-5, with 10 bases identical to TRBD1. V lost 5 bases, J lost 5 bases, and 5 bases stayed unmatched. This CDR3 is built from 14 residues. The germline CDR1 and CDR2 sequences are SGHAT and FQDESV (reference sequence). CDR3 amino acids: CASSPDRGWETQYF. The CDR3 DNA follows: TGTGCCAGCAGCCCGGACAGGGGGTGGGAGACCCAGTACTTC. The whole variable domain, filled in from reference TRBV11-1 and TRBJ2-5, reads EAEVAQSPRYKITEKSQAVAFWCDPISGHATLYWYRQILGQGPELLVQFQDESVVDDSQLPKDRFSAERLKGVDSTLKIQPAELGDSAMYLCASSPDRGWETQYFGPGTRLLVL.

The V and J genes are TRBV4-1 and TRBJ2-5, with a tentative D call TRBD2 (7 bases). V was pared by 0 bases and J by 5 bases, with 19 bases between. Per germline, CDR1 MGHRA and CDR2 YSYEKL. The CDR3 contains 17 residues. CDR3 DNA: TGCGCCAGCAGCCAAGATGGGGCGGGGGCTGGCGTCGAGACCCAGTACTTC. Translation gives CASSQDGAGAGVETQYF.